This T cell receptor (beta chain) was recovered during a study of cytomegalovirus exposure and HLA in healthy donors. The study, taken as a whole, reports: Some V segments could not be told apart, so they were left out, TRBV6-2 and TRBV6-3 among them.

Details on this clone: What it recognizes is unknown.

Primers for the PCR totalled 60 Vbeta and 13 Jbeta. Measured with immunoSEQ multiplex PCR; TCRdb has only the in-frame clones, and not every one. The sample contains hundreds of thousands of clones, more than 85% of which appear only once. This CDR3 has 17 residues. V lost 0 bases and J lost 0, with 14 bases in between. Per the germline V gene, CDR1 is MNHEY and CDR2 is SMNVEV (reference sequence). The sequence was collected from a woman younger than 35 in good health and CMV-seronegative. This chain links TRBV27 with TRBJ2-5, with a weak D call TRBD1 (6 bases). Source material: PBMCs. CDR3 nucleotide sequence: TGTGCCAGCAGTTTATCGGGGTGGACAGACAACCAAGAGACCCAGTACTTC. This translates into CASSLSGWTDNQETQYF.